The rows below give T cell receptor beta chains drawn from one sample of a study of OX40 agonist ivuxolimab in advanced cancers. The data were produced by immunoSEQ multiplex PCR, yet TCRdb's version contains in-frame clones alone and is incomplete. The sample holds 80,000 or so clones, approximately 89% seen once. Sample: CD4+ or CD8+ T cells sorted from blood, taken in a trial of the OX40 agonist ivuxolimab. The receptors stem from an adult with an advanced solid tumor such as melanoma, head and neck, liver or kidney cancer. CDR3s include the opening cysteine and the closing phenylalanine or tryptophan. A D gene is named only where the DNA matches it firmly. The size field is filled for only some rows; it gives once, few, many or a size class.

d_call	v_call	clone_size	j_call	cdr3_nt	cdr3_aa
TRBD1	TRBV5-1	.	TRBJ2-2	TGCGCCAGCAGCTGGACAGGGGGCAACACCGGGGAGCTGTTTTTT	CASSWTGGNTGELFF
TRBD1	TRBV5-4	.	TRBJ2-2	TGTGCCAGCAGTCAGACAGGGAGCCCCGGGGAGCTGTTTTTT	CASSQTGSPGELFF
.	TRBV19	.	TRBJ1-5	TGTGCCAGCACCCTGACAGCTAATAGCAATCAGCCCCAGCATTTT	CASTLTANSNQPQHF
TRBD1	TRBV13	.	TRBJ2-3	TGTGCCAGCAGCACCGGGACAGGGCGCACAGATACGCAGTATTTT	CASSTGTGRTDTQYF
.	TRBV19	.	TRBJ1-2	TGTGCCAGTAGTATAGCGGCGCGGGGGGCAGGTGGCTACACCTTC	CASSIAARGAGGYTF
.	TRBV6-5	.	TRBJ1-5	TGTGCCAGCAGCCGCGTGGCGGGCGGCAATCAGCCCCAGCATTTT	CASSRVAGGNQPQHF
TRBD2	TRBV5-4	.	TRBJ2-7	TGTGCCAGCAGGCATGGGACTAGCGGCTCCTACGAGCAGTACTTC	CASRHGTSGSYEQYF
.	TRBV5-1	.	TRBJ1-2	TGCGCCAGCAGCTTGACCGAGAACTATGGCTACACCTTC	CASSLTENYGYTF
.	TRBV4-1	.	TRBJ1-2	TGCGCCAGCAGCCCAGTTGACAGAGATAACTATGGCTACACCTTC	CASSPVDRDNYGYTF
.	TRBV30	.	TRBJ1-2	TGTGCCTGGAGTGTAGTCCAGGAGCCATATGGCTACACCTTC	CAWSVVQEPYGYTF
TRBD1	TRBV7-9	.	TRBJ1-4	TGTGCCATCGGGAGTACAGGGGGCCAGGAAAAACTGTTTTTT	CAIGSTGGQEKLFF
.	TRBV5-5	once	TRBJ2-7	TGTGCCAGCAGCCGCGGTCCGGGATGGTACGAGCAGTACTTC	CASSRGPGWYEQYF
.	TRBV6-5	.	TRBJ2-2	TGTGCCAGCAGTTATGATCCGACCGGGGAGCTGTTTTTT	CASSYDPTGELFF
.	TRBV11-2	few	TRBJ2-7	TGTGCCAGCAGCCCCCCCTTTCTCGAGCAGTACTTC	CASSPPFLEQYF
.	TRBV19	.	TRBJ2-5	TGTGCCAGTAGTATAGAGGGGGGCCAAGAGACCCAGTACTTC	CASSIEGGQETQYF
TRBD1	TRBV5-4	.	TRBJ1-1	TGTGCCAGCAGCCCCCGGGACAGCTTCATGAACACTGAAGCTTTCTTT	CASSPRDSFMNTEAFF
TRBD2	TRBV6-5	.	TRBJ2-7	TGTGCCAGCAGTTACGGTGGCGGGAGGATTTACGAGCAGTACTTC	CASSYGGGRIYEQYF
TRBD1	TRBV18	.	TRBJ2-6	TGTGCCAGCTCACCACGGACAGGGAACTCTGGGGCCAACGTCCTGACTTTC	CASSPRTGNSGANVLTF
TRBD1	TRBV28	.	TRBJ2-1	TGTGCCAGCAGTTTCTCGGGACAGGGAGCCTACAATGAGCAGTTCTTC	CASSFSGQGAYNEQFF
.	TRBV5-3	.	TRBJ1-2	TGTGCCAGAAGCTTGGTGGTTTCGGCAAGGGGACTATATGGCTACACCTTC	CARSLVVSARGLYGYTF
.	TRBV19	.	TRBJ2-6	TGTGCCAGTAAAGGGGCCGGGGCCAACGTCCTGACTTTC	CASKGAGANVLTF
.	TRBV5-4	few	TRBJ2-5	TGTGCCTACAAAGGGGTTTCCCAAGAGACCCAGTACTTC	CAYKGVSQETQYF
.	TRBV7-9	few	TRBJ1-1	TGTGCCAGCAGCCCAGCCATTAGAGGGGAAATTACTGAAGCTTTCTTT	CASSPAIRGEITEAFF